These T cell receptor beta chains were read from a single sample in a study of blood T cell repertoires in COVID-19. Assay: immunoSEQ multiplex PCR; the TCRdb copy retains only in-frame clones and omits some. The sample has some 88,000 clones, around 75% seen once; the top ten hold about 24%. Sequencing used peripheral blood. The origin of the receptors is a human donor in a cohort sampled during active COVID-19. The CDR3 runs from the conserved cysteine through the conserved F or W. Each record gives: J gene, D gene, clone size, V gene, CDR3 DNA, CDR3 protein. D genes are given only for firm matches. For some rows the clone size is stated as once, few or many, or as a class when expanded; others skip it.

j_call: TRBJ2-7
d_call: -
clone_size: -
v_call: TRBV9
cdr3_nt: TGTGCCAGCAGCGTAGAGGTCAGGTCTAACGAGCAGTACTTC
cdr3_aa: CASSVEVRSNEQYF

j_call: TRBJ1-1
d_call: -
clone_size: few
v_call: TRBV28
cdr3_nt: TGTGCCAGCAGTCAACCCGGGGTACCTGAAGCTTTCTTT
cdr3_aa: CASSQPGVPEAFF

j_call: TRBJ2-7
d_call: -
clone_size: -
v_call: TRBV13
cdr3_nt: TGTGCCAGCAGCTCCCGTGACTCCCACTCCTACGAGCAGTACTTC
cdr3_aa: CASSSRDSHSYEQYF

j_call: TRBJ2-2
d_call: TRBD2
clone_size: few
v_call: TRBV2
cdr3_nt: TGTGCCAGCAGTGAAAACGGGAGGGTCACCGGGGAGCTGTTTTTT
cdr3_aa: CASSENGRVTGELFF

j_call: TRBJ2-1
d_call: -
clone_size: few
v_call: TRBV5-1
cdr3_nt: TGCGCCAGCAGCACAACCACCTACAATGAGCAGTTCTTC
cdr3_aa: CASSTTTYNEQFF

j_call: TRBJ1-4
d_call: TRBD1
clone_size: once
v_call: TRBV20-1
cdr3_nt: TGCAGTGCTAGTGACAGGGACTCTGAAAAACTGTTTTTT
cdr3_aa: CSASDRDSEKLFF

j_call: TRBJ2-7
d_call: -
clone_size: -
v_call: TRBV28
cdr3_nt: TGTGCCAGCAGCTCTCCCCCGGACAAAGCTGAGCAGTACTTC
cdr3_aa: CASSSPPDKAEQYF

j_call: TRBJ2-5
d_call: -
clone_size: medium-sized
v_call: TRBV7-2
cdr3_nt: TGTGCCAGCAGCTTAGCGCGACGGGGTGCTGAGGAGACCCAGTACTTC
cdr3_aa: CASSLARRGAEETQYF

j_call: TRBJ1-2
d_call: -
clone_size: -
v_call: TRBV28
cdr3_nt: TGTGCCAGCAGTTTGAACAGGGACTATGGCTACACCTTC
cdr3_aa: CASSLNRDYGYTF

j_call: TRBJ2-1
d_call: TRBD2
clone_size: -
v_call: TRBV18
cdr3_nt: TGTGCCAGCTCCGCAGCGGGAGGGCGTAATGAGCAGTTCTTC
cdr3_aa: CASSAAGGRNEQFF

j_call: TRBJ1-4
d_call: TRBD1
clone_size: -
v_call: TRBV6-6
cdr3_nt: TGTGCCAGCAGTTACCTGGGACAGGCCGAAAAACTGTTTTTT
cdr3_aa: CASSYLGQAEKLFF

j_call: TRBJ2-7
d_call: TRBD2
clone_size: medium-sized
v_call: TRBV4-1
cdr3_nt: TGCGCCAGCAGCCCCGAGAGGGGACTAGCGGGGTACGAGCAGTACTTC
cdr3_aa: CASSPERGLAGYEQYF

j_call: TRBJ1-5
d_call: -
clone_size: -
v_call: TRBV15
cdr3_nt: TGTGCCACCAGCAGAGATTACGCGGCGGGGGGCAATCAGCCCCAGCATTTT
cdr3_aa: CATSRDYAAGGNQPQHF

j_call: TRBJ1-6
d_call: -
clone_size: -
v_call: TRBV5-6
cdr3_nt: TGTGCCAGCAGCTCAAAACAGGGAAGGCCCCTCCACTTT
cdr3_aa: CASSSKQGRPLHF

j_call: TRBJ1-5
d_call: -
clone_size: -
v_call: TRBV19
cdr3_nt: TGTGCCAGTAGTCTAGGCCGAGATAAGCCCCAGCATTTT
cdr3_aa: CASSLGRDKPQHF

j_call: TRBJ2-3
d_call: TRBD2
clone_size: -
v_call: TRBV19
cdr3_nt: TGTGCCAGTAGCACTATCCGGGGGGGACTCACAGATACGCAGTATTTT
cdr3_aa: CASSTIRGGLTDTQYF

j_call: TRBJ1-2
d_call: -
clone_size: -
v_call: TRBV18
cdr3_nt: TGTGCCAGCTCACCACCGGGGGGAGTATCGGACTATGGCTACACCTTC
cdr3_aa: CASSPPGGVSDYGYTF

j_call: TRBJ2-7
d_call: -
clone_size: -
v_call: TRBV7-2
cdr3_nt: TGTGCCAGCAGATCCGCCCCAGGGACCTACGAGCAGTACTTC
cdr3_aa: CASRSAPGTYEQYF

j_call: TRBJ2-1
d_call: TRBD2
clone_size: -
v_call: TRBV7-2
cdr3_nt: TGTGCCAGCAGCTTAGTCTTGCTAGCGGGAGGGGTAAATGAGCAGTTCTTC
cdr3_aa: CASSLVLLAGGVNEQFF

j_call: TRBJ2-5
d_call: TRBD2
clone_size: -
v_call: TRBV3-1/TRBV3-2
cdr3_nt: TGTGCCAGCAGCCGCCGGACTAGCGGGGGAGGCCAAGAGACCCAGTACTTC
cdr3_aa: CASSRRTSGGGQETQYF

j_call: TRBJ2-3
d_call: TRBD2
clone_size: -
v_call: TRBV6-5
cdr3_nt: TGTGCCAGCAGATCCGTGGCGGGAGGAAAAGATACGCAGTATTTT
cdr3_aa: CASRSVAGGKDTQYF

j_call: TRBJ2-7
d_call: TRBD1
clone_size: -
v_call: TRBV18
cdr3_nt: TGTGCCAGCTCTCTACAGGGGAACTCCTACGAGCAGTACTTC
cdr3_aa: CASSLQGNSYEQYF

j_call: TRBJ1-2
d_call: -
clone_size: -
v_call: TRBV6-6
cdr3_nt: TGTGCCAGCAGTTCGGAAAGACAGCAGTATGGCTACACCTTC
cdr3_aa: CASSSERQQYGYTF

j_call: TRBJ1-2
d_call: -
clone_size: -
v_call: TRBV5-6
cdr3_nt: TGTGCCAGCAGCCCGCCGGGAAACCCCTATGGCTACACCTTC
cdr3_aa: CASSPPGNPYGYTF

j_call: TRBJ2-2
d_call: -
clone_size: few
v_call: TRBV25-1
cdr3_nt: TGTGCCAGCCGATCTTGGGGGGACACCGGGGAGCTGTTTTTT
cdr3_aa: CASRSWGDTGELFF

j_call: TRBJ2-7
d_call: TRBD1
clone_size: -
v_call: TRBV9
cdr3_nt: TGTGCCAGCAGCGTTGGGGACAGGGGCTACGAGCAGTACTTC
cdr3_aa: CASSVGDRGYEQYF

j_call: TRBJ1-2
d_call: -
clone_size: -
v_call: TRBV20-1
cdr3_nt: TGCAGTGCTAGTGCGGGGATGGGCTATGGCTACACCTTC
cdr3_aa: CSASAGMGYGYTF

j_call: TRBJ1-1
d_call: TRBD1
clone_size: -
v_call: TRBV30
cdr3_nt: TGTGCCTGGAGTGTACCCAGACAGGGTCGCACTGAAGCTTTCTTT
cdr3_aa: CAWSVPRQGRTEAFF